A single TCR beta chain is shown here with its context. This sample is part of a study of brain T cells in children with intractable seizures. TCRdb keeps only in-frame clones here, not all; method: immunoSEQ multiplex PCR. The data contain some 80,000 clones, 91% of them singletons. This specimen consisted of peripheral blood, obtained at surgery. The source of this sequence is a girl aged 2-10 years with Rasmussen encephalitis and intractable seizures.

DNA for the CDR3: TGTGCCAGCAGCCCCGGACAGTACTATGGCTACACCTTC. Translating gives CASSPGQYYGYTF. This sequence joins TRBV28 and TRBJ1-2; perhaps TRBD1 as D (6 bases). Germline V CDR1 and CDR2: MDHEN, SYDVKM. Trimming took off 6 bases at V and 3 bases at J, with 11 bases between the two ends. The CDR3 has 13 amino acids.